This T cell receptor beta chain was identified in a study of T cells expressing NK-cell markers. The overall study: The TCR beta repertoires originated in sorted CD3+CD56+NKG2C+, CD3+CD56+NKG2C- and CD3+CD56-NKG2C+ T cells. Seven of the eight sequenced donors were classified as HCMV-seropositive, and one was classified as seronegative. Findings and limits, study-wide: Several of the donors also had these clonotypes leading their CD3+CD56-NKG2C+ fraction.

On this clonotype itself: What it recognizes is unknown.

The CDR3 runs to 16 residues. Germline V gene sequence: CDR1 SGHRS, CDR2 YFSETQ. TCR beta cDNA was generated via 5'RACE template switching incorporating UMIs. TCRdb reanalyzed the 5' RACE reads and collapses them to one entry per CDR3 protein, without DNA. The table lists hundreds of thousands of distinct CDR3 sequences. The gene calls are TRBV5-1 and TRBJ2-1; the D call from TCRdb, TRBD2, cannot be confirmed without DNA. The sample consisted of blood T cells: a sorted CD56 or NKG2C T cell subset, CD4+ or CD8+ T cells, or bulk PBMC T cells (not recorded which). The TCR comes from a woman between 18 and 75 years old in good health. The CDR3: CASSLLAGGSYNEQFF.